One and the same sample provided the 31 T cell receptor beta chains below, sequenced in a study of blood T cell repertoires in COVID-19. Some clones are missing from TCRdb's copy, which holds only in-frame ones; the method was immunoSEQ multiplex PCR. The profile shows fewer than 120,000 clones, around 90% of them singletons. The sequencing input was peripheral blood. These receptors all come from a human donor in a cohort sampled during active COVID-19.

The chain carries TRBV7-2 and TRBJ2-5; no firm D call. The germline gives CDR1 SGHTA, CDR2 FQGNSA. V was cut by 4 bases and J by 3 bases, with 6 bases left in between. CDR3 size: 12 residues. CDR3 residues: CASSSPEETQYF. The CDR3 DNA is TGTGCCAGCAGCTCCCCCGAAGAGACCCAGTACTTC.

The CDR3, as DNA: TGTGCCAGCAGTCCTCTTGGGCCCGGAAACACCATATATTTT. Amino acids: CASSPLGPGNTIYF. The V gene is TRBV14, the J gene TRBJ1-3; D remains ambiguous. CDR1 is SGHDN, CDR2 FVKESK, per germline. The CDR3 is 14 amino acids. Trimming stripped 6 bases from V and 4 bases from J, with 13 bases between.

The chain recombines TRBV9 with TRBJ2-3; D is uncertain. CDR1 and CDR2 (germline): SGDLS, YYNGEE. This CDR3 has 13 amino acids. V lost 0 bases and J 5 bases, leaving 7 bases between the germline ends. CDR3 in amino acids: CASSVAAGDTQYF. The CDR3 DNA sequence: TGTGCCAGCAGCGTAGCCGCCGGAGATACGCAGTATTTT. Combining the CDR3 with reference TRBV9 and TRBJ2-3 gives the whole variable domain DSGVTQTPKHLITATGQRVTLRCSPRSGDLSVYWYQQSLDQGLQFLIQYYNGEERAKGNILERFSAQQFPDLHSELNLSSLELGDSALYFCASSVAAGDTQYFGPGTRLTVL.

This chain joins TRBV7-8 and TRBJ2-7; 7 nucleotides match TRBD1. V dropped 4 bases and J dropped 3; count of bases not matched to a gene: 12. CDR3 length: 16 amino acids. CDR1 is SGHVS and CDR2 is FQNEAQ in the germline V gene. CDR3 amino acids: CASSSGQERGNYEQYF. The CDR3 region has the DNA TGTGCCAGCAGCTCAGGACAGGAAAGGGGGAACTACGAGCAGTACTTC.

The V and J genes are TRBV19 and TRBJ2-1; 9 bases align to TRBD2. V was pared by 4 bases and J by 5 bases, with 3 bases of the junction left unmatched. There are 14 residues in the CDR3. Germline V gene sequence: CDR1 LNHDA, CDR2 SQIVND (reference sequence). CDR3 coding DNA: TGTGCCAGTAGTAGGGCGGGGGGGCACAATGAGCAGTTCTTC. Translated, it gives CASSRAGGHNEQFF.

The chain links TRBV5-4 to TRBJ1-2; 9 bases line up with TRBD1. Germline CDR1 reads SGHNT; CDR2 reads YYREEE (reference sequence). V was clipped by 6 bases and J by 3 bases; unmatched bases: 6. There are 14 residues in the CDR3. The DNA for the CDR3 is TGTGCCAGCAAAAGGCGGGACAGGGACTATGGCTACACCTTC. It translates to CASKRRDRDYGYTF.

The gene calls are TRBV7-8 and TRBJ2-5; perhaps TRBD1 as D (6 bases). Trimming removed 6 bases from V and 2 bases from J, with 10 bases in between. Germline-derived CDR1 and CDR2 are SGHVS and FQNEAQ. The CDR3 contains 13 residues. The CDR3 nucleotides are TGTGCCAGCAGAAGAGGGGGTCAAGAGACCCAGTACTTC. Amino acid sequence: CASRRGGQETQYF.

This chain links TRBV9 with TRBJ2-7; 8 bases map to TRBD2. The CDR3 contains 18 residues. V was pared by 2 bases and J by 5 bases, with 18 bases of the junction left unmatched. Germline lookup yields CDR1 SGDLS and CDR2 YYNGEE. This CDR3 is CASSVASPSAGGRDEQYF. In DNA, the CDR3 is TGTGCCAGCAGCGTTGCCTCCCCTTCGGCGGGGGGCCGGGACGAGCAGTACTTC.

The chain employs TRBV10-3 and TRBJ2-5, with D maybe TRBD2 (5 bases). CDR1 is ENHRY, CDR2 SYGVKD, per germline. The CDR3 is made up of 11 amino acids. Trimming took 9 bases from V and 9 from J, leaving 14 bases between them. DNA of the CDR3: TGTGCCATGGGCGAGGGTATGGCCCAGTACTTC. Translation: CAMGEGMAQYF.

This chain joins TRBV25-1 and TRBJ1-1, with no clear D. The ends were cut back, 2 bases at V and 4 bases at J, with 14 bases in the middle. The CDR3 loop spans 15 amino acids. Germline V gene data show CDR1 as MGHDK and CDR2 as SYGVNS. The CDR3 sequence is CASSEGTGSGTEAFF. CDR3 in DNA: TGTGCCAGCAGTGAAGGCACGGGGAGTGGCACTGAAGCTTTCTTT.

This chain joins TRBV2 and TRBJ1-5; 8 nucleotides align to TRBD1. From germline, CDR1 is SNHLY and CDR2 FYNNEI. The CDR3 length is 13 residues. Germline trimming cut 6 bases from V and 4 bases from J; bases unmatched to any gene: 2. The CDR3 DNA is TGTGCCAGCAGGGACAGGGCTAATCAGCCCCAGCATTTT. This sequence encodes CASRDRANQPQHF.

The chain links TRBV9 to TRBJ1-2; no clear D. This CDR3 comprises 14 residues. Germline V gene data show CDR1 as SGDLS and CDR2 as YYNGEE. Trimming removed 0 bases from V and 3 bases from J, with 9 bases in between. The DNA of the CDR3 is TGTGCCAGCAGCGTAGCTGGCGGTTACTATGGCTACACCTTC. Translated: CASSVAGGYYGYTF.

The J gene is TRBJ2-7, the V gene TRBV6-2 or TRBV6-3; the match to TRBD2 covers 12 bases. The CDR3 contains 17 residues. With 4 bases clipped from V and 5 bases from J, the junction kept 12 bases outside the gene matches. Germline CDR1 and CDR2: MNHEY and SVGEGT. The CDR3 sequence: CASSLLAGGSWDDEQYF. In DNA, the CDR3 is TGTGCCAGCAGTTTACTAGCGGGAGGTAGTTGGGACGACGAGCAGTACTTC.

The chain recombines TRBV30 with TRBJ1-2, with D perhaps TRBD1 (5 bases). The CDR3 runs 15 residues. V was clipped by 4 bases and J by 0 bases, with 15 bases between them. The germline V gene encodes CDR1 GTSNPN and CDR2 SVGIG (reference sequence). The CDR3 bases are TGTGCCTGGACCACCCCCCAGGGTGCTAACTATGGCTACACCTTC. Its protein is CAWTTPQGANYGYTF. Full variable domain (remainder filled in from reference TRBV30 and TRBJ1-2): SQTIHQWPATLVQPVGSPLSLECTVEGTSNPNLYWYRQAAGRGLQLLFYSVGIGQISSEVPQNLSASRPQDRQFILSSKKLLLSDSGFYLCAWTTPQGANYGYTFGSGTRLTVV.

CDR3 nucleotide sequence: TGTGCCAGCAGCCCCGGAATGCGGCGGGGATCGTTTAATGAGCAGTTCTTC. This gives the protein CASSPGMRRGSFNEQFF. The chain combines TRBV7-2 with TRBJ2-1; possibly TRBD2 for D (6 bases). This CDR3 comprises 17 residues. Trimming left V 5 bases short and J 7 bases short, with 24 bases between. Germline lookup yields CDR1 SGHTA and CDR2 FQGNSA.

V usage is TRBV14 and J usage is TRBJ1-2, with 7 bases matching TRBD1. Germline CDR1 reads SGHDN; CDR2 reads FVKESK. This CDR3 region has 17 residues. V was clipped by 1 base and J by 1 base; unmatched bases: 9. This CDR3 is CASSQGPPGTVNYGYTF. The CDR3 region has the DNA TGTGCCAGCAGCCAAGGTCCTCCCGGGACAGTTAACTATGGCTACACCTTC. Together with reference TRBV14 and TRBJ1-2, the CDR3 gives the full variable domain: EAGVTQFPSHSVIEKGQTVTLRCDPISGHDNLYWYRRVMGKEIKFLLHFVKESKQDESGMPNNRFLAERTGGTYSTLKVQPAELEDSGVYFCASSQGPPGTVNYGYTFGSGTRLTVV.

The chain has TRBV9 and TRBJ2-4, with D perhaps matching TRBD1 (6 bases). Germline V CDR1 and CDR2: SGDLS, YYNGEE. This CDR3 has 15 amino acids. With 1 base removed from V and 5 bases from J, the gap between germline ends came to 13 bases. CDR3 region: CASSVHGQGQNIQYF. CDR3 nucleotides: TGTGCCAGCAGCGTACACGGGCAGGGGCAAAACATTCAGTACTTC.

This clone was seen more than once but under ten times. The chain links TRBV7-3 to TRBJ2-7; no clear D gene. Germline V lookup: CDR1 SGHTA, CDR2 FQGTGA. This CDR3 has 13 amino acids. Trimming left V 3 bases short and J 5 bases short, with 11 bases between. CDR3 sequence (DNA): TGTGCCAGCAGCTTCTCAGTTCTCCACGAGCAGTACTTC. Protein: CASSFSVLHEQYF.

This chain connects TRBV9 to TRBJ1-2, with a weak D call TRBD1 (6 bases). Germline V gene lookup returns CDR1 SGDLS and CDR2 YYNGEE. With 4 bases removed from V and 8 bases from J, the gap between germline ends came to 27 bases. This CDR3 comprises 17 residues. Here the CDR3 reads CASSPFRGRGLAEGYTF. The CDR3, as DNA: TGTGCCAGCAGCCCGTTCCGGGGCAGGGGTTTGGCAGAAGGCTACACCTTC.

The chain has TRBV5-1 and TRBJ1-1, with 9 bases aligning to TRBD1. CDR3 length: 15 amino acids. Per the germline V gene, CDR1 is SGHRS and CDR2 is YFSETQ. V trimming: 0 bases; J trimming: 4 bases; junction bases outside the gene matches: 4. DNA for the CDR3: TGCGCCAGCAGCTTGGACGTGACAGGGGGCACTGAAGCTTTCTTT. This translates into CASSLDVTGGTEAFF.

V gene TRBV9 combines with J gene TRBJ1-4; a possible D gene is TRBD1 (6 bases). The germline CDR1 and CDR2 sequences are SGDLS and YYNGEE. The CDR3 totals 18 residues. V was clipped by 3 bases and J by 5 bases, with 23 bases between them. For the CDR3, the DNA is TGTGCCAGCAGCGGTGGCACGGCAGGGGCGTTTGAGAATGAAAAACTGTTTTTT. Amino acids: CASSGGTAGAFENEKLFF.

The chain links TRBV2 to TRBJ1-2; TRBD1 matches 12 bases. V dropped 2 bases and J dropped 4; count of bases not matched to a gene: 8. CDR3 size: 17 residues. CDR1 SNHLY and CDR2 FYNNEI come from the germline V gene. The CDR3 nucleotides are TGTGCCAGCAGTGAACCCCGGGACAGGGGGCGAAGCTATGGCTACACCTTC. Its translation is CASSEPRDRGRSYGYTF. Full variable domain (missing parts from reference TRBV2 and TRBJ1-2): EPEVTQTPSHQVTQMGQEVILRCVPISNHLYFYWYRQILGQKVEFLVSFYNNEISEKSEIFDDQFSVERPDGSNFTLKIRSTKLEDSAMYFCASSEPRDRGRSYGYTFGSGTRLTVV.

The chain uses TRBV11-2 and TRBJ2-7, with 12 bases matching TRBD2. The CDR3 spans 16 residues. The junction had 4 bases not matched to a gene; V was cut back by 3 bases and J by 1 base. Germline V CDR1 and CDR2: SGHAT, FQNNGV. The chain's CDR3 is CASSFPLAGGSYEQYF. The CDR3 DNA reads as TGTGCCAGCAGCTTCCCCCTAGCGGGAGGGTCCTACGAGCAGTACTTC.

DNA of the CDR3: TGTGCCAGCAGCCCGGACTACTTGTTTTTGGGCTACACCTTC. Translating gives CASSPDYLFLGYTF. This chain links TRBV6-5 with TRBJ1-2; D not resolved. This CDR3 is built from 14 residues. V was pared by 6 bases and J by 8 bases, with 19 bases between. Germline V CDR1 and CDR2: MNHEY, SVGAGI.

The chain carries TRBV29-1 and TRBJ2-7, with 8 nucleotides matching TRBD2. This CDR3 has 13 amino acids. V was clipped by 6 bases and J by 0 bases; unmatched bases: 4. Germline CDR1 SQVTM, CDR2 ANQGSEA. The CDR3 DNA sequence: TGCAGCGTGGCCGGGACTAGCTCCTACGAGCAGTACTTC. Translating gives CSVAGTSSYEQYF.

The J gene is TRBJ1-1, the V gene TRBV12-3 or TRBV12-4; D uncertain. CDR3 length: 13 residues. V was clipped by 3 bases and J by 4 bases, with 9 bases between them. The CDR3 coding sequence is TGTGCCAGCAGTTTCTCCGAAGCCACTGAAGCTTTCTTT. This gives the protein CASSFSEATEAFF.

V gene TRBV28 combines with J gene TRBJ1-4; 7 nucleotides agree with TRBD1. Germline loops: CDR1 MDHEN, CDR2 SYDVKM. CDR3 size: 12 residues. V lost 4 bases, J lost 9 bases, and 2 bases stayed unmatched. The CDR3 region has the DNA TGTGCCAGCAGTTGGGGACAGAAAAAACTGTTTTTT. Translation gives CASSWGQKKLFF.

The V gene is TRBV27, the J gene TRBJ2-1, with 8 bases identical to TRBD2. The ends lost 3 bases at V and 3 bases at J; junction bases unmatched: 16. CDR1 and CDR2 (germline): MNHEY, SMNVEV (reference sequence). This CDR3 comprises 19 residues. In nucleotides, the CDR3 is TGTGCCAGCAGTTTTTTTTTCCGCCTGGGCGGGGGGAACTACAATGAGCAGTTCTTC. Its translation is CASSFFFRLGGGNYNEQFF.

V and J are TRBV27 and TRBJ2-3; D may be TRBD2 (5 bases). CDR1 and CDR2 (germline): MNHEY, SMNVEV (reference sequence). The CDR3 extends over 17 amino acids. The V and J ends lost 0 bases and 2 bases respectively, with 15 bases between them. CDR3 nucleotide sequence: TGTGCCAGCAGTTTATCGAAGCCTAGCAGTTACACAGATACGCAGTATTTT. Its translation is CASSLSKPSSYTDTQYF.

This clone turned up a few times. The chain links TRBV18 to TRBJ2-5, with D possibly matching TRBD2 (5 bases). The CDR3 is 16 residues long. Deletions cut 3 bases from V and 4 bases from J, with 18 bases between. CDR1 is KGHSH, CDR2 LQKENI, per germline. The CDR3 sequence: CASSPSMVSRGETQYF. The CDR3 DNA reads TGTGCCAGCTCACCCAGTATGGTATCCCGGGGAGAGACCCAGTACTTC. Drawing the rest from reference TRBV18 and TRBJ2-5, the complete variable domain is NAGVMQNPRHLVRRRGQEARLRCSPMKGHSHVYWYRQLPEEGLKFMVYLQKENIIDESGMPKERFSAEFPKEGPSILRIQQVVRGDSAAYFCASSPSMVSRGETQYFGPGTRLLVL.

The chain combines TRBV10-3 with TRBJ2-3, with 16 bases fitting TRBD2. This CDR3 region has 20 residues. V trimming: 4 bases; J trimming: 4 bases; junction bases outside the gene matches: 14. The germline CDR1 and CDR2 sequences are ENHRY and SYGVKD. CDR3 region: CAISAGGGLAGGQGPDTQYF. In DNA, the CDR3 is TGTGCCATCAGTGCGGGCGGGGGACTAGCGGGGGGGCAGGGCCCAGATACGCAGTATTTT.